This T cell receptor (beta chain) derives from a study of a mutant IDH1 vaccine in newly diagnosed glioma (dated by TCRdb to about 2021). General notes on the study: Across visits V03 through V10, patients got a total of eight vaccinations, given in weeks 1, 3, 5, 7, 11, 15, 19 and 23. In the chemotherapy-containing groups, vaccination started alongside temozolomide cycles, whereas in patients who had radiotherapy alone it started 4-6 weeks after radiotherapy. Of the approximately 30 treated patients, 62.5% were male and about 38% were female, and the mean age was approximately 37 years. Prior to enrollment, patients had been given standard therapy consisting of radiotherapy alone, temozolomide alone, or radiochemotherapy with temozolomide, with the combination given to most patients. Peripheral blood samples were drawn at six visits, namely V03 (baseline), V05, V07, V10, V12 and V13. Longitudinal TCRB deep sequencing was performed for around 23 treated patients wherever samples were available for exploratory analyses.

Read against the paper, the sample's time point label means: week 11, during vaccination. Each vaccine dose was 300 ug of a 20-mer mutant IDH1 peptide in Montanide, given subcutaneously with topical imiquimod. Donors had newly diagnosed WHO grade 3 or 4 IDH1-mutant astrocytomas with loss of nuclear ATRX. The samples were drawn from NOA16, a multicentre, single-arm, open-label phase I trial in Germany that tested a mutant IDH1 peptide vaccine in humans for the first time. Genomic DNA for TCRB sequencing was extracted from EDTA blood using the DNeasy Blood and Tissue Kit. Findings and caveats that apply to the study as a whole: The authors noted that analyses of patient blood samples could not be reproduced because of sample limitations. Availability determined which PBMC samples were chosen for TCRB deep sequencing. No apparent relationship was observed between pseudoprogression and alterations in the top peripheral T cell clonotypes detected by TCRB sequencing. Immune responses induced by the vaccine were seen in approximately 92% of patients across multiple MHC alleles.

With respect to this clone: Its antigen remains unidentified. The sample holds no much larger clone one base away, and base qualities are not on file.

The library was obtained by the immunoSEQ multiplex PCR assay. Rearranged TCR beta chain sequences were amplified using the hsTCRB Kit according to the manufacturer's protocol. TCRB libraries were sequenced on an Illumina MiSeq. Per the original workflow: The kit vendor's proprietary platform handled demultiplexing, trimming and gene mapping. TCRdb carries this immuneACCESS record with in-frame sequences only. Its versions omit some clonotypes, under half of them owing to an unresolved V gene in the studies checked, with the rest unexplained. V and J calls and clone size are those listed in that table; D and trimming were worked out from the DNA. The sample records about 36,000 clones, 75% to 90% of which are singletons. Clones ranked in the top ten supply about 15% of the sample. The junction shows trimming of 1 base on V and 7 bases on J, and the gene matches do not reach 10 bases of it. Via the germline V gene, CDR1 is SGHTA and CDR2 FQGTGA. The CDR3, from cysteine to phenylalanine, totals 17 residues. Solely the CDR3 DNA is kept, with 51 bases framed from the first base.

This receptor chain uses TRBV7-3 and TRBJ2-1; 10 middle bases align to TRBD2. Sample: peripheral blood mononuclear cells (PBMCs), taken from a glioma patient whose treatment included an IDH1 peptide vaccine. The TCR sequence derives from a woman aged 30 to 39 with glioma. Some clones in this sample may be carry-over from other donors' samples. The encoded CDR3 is CASSLSPGQREGNEQFF. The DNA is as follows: TGTGCCAGCAGCTTAAGTCCGGGCCAGCGGGAGGGGAATGAGCAGTTCTTC.